A selection of T cell receptor beta chains follows, all from one sample in a study of blood T cell repertoires in COVID-19. Measured with immunoSEQ multiplex PCR; TCRdb has only the in-frame clones, and not every one. The sample records 200,000 to 250,000 clones, 80% to 85% being singletons. The sequenced sample consisted of peripheral blood. The receptors come from a woman aged 80 or older with COVID-19, enrolled during active disease. Both conserved end residues are part of each CDR3. D genes are given only for firm matches. Clone size is shown for a subset of rows, as once, few, many or a class of expanded clone.

clone_size: -; j_call: TRBJ1-2; v_call: TRBV29-1; d_call: -; cdr3_aa: CSAEGRDGYTF; cdr3_nt: TGCAGCGCTGAAGGGAGGGACGGCTACACCTTC
clone_size: -; j_call: TRBJ2-2; v_call: TRBV19; d_call: TRBD2; cdr3_aa: CASSTGRGDTGELFF; cdr3_nt: TGTGCCAGTAGTACAGGCCGGGGGGACACCGGGGAGCTGTTTTTT
clone_size: -; j_call: TRBJ2-5; v_call: TRBV5-1; d_call: TRBD2; cdr3_aa: CASSLGNSGGQETQYF; cdr3_nt: TGCGCCAGCAGCTTAGGCAATAGCGGGGGTCAAGAGACCCAGTACTTC
clone_size: few; j_call: TRBJ2-7; v_call: TRBV5-4; d_call: TRBD1; cdr3_aa: CASSARQGLGSGEQYF; cdr3_nt: TGTGCCAGCAGCGCTCGACAGGGGCTGGGGTCCGGCGAGCAGTACTTC
clone_size: -; j_call: TRBJ1-5; v_call: TRBV7-9; d_call: -; cdr3_aa: CASSLDGRGGNQPQHF; cdr3_nt: TGTGCCAGCAGCTTAGACGGAAGAGGTGGCAATCAGCCCCAGCATTTT
clone_size: many; j_call: TRBJ2-1; v_call: TRBV27; d_call: -; cdr3_aa: CASSRLGSNEQFF; cdr3_nt: TGTGCCAGCAGTCGACTAGGCAGCAATGAGCAGTTCTTC
clone_size: -; j_call: TRBJ2-5; v_call: TRBV6-2/TRBV6-3; d_call: -; cdr3_aa: CASSPDRGRQETQYF; cdr3_nt: TGTGCCAGCAGTCCAGATAGGGGCCGACAAGAGACCCAGTACTTC
clone_size: -; j_call: TRBJ1-1; v_call: TRBV20-1; d_call: -; cdr3_aa: CSAKFGTEAFF; cdr3_nt: TGCAGTGCTAAGTTCGGCACTGAAGCTTTCTTT
clone_size: -; j_call: TRBJ2-6; v_call: TRBV4-1; d_call: TRBD1; cdr3_aa: CASSPRDSSTGANVLTF; cdr3_nt: TGCGCCAGCAGCCCTAGGGACAGTAGCACTGGGGCCAACGTCCTGACTTTC
clone_size: -; j_call: TRBJ2-7; v_call: TRBV18; d_call: TRBD2; cdr3_aa: CASSPVAGVGYEQYF; cdr3_nt: TGTGCCAGCTCACCAGTAGCGGGAGTCGGGTACGAGCAGTACTTC
clone_size: -; j_call: TRBJ1-2; v_call: TRBV29-1; d_call: TRBD1; cdr3_aa: CSGGGTGGYTF; cdr3_nt: TGCAGCGGAGGAGGGACAGGCGGCTACACCTTC
clone_size: -; j_call: TRBJ1-6; v_call: TRBV19; d_call: -; cdr3_aa: CATEQGGYGSPLHF; cdr3_nt: TGTGCCACCGAACAGGGAGGGTATGGGTCACCCCTCCACTTT
clone_size: -; j_call: TRBJ1-2; v_call: TRBV29-1; d_call: TRBD1; cdr3_aa: CSGNRGNGYTF; cdr3_nt: TGCAGCGGGAACAGGGGGAATGGCTACACCTTC
clone_size: -; j_call: TRBJ2-2; v_call: TRBV15; d_call: TRBD1; cdr3_aa: CATSEGVGTANTGELFF; cdr3_nt: TGTGCCACCAGCGAGGGAGTCGGGACAGCGAACACCGGGGAGCTGTTTTTT
clone_size: few; j_call: TRBJ2-2; v_call: TRBV7-2; d_call: -; cdr3_aa: CASSARGGVTGELFF; cdr3_nt: TGTGCCAGCAGCGCACGCGGGGGCGTCACCGGGGAGCTGTTTTTT
clone_size: once; j_call: TRBJ1-4; v_call: TRBV6-1; d_call: -; cdr3_aa: CASSQTGNEKLFF; cdr3_nt: TGTGCCAGCAGCCAGACGGGGAATGAAAAACTGTTTTTT
clone_size: -; j_call: TRBJ1-3; v_call: TRBV30; d_call: TRBD1; cdr3_aa: CAWSRTGAAGNTIYF; cdr3_nt: TGTGCCTGGAGCCGGACAGGGGCTGCTGGAAACACCATATATTTT
clone_size: -; j_call: TRBJ2-3; v_call: TRBV5-1; d_call: TRBD2; cdr3_aa: CASRLAGVADTQYF; cdr3_nt: TGCGCCAGCAGACTAGCGGGGGTGGCAGATACGCAGTATTTT
clone_size: once; j_call: TRBJ1-1; v_call: TRBV27; d_call: TRBD1; cdr3_aa: CASRDFRGAYTEAFF; cdr3_nt: TGTGCCAGCAGAGACTTCAGGGGGGCGTACACTGAAGCTTTCTTT
clone_size: -; j_call: TRBJ2-7; v_call: TRBV28; d_call: -; cdr3_aa: CASSFGFSYEQYF; cdr3_nt: TGTGCCAGCTCCTTTGGCTTCTCCTACGAGCAGTACTTC
clone_size: -; j_call: TRBJ2-7; v_call: TRBV10-2; d_call: -; cdr3_aa: CASRGATALYEQYF; cdr3_nt: TGCGCCAGCAGGGGCGCCACGGCCCTCTACGAGCAGTACTTC
clone_size: few; j_call: TRBJ2-7; v_call: TRBV27; d_call: TRBD2; cdr3_aa: CASRFSSGGYEQYF; cdr3_nt: TGTGCCAGCAGATTTTCCAGCGGGGGCTACGAGCAGTACTTC
clone_size: few; j_call: TRBJ2-7; v_call: TRBV6-5; d_call: -; cdr3_aa: CASSYSYTGTYEQYF; cdr3_nt: TGTGCCAGCAGTTACTCGTATACAGGGACATACGAGCAGTACTTC
clone_size: -; j_call: TRBJ2-1; v_call: TRBV5-1; d_call: -; cdr3_aa: CASSLALGSYNEQFF; cdr3_nt: TGCGCCAGCAGCTTGGCCCTGGGCTCTTACAATGAGCAGTTCTTC
clone_size: -; j_call: TRBJ1-6; v_call: TRBV6-5; d_call: -; cdr3_aa: CASTTRDTVSPLHF; cdr3_nt: TGTGCCAGCACCACCCGGGACACTGTTTCACCCCTCCACTTT
clone_size: few; j_call: TRBJ1-3; v_call: TRBV28; d_call: TRBD1; cdr3_aa: CASSPTHRGHRENTIYF; cdr3_nt: TGTGCCAGCAGCCCCACCCACAGGGGGCATCGCGAAAACACCATATATTTT
clone_size: -; j_call: TRBJ2-2; v_call: TRBV30; d_call: TRBD1; cdr3_aa: CAWSVRQGAQTGELFF; cdr3_nt: TGTGCCTGGAGTGTACGGCAGGGGGCGCAGACCGGGGAGCTGTTTTTT
clone_size: -; j_call: TRBJ2-5; v_call: TRBV3-1/TRBV3-2; d_call: TRBD2; cdr3_aa: CASSQGTSGEETQYF; cdr3_nt: TGTGCCAGCAGCCAAGGGACTAGCGGGGAGGAGACCCAGTACTTC
clone_size: -; j_call: TRBJ1-1; v_call: TRBV6-5; d_call: TRBD1; cdr3_aa: CASSSPKGGANTEAFF; cdr3_nt: TGTGCCAGCAGTTCTCCAAAAGGGGGCGCAAACACTGAAGCTTTCTTT
clone_size: -; j_call: TRBJ2-1; v_call: TRBV5-1; d_call: TRBD2; cdr3_aa: CASNTWKGRDMLVEQFF; cdr3_nt: TGCGCCAGCAACACTTGGAAGGGGAGGGATATGCTAGTTGAGCAGTTCTTC
clone_size: -; j_call: TRBJ1-2; v_call: TRBV28; d_call: TRBD1; cdr3_aa: CASSFLRVTGAGLYTF; cdr3_nt: TGTGCCAGCAGTTTCCTCCGGGTGACAGGGGCGGGTTTATACACCTTC
clone_size: -; j_call: TRBJ2-1; v_call: TRBV24-1; d_call: -; cdr3_aa: CATSDRTPEQFF; cdr3_nt: TGTGCCACCAGTGATCGGACTCCTGAGCAGTTCTTC
clone_size: -; j_call: TRBJ1-2; v_call: TRBV2; d_call: -; cdr3_aa: CASSESPGQGYTF; cdr3_nt: TGTGCCAGCAGTGAAAGTCCAGGCCAGGGCTACACCTTC
clone_size: -; j_call: TRBJ1-2; v_call: TRBV30; d_call: -; cdr3_aa: CAWSYTTQGGGYTF; cdr3_nt: TGTGCCTGGAGTTACACGACCCAAGGGGGAGGCTACACCTTC